This T cell receptor beta chain comes out of a study of naive and memory T cell subsets (dated by TCRdb to 2016 to 2017). Looking at the study overall: In the figure summarizing the skin biopsy and whole blood samples, around 10 blood donors, 7 tuberculin skin test biopsies and 3 saline control biopsies were reported. PCR2 was typically performed as a SYBR Green qPCR that was stopped at a set threshold, although end-point PCR (around 6 cycles) could be used instead for low-input samples. Overall study outcomes, separate from this receptor: The RNA-based method was acknowledged to be potentially sensitive to changes in TCR transcripts with T cell activation and differentiation.

This clonotype showed up many times. Its antigen remains undetermined. No much larger clonotype is one base removed from it; base qualities were not supplied. The germline V gene gives CDR1 as MNHEY and CDR2 as SVGAGI. The CDR3 holds 17 amino acids from the cysteine to the phenylalanine. Just the 51-base CDR3 DNA is kept, in frame starting at base 1. V is shortened by 6 bases, J by 3 bases, and the region joining them spans 21 bases. The study reported a robust and sensitive protocol to amplify, sequence and analyze TCRs, based on 3' ligation of a UMI-containing oligonucleotide to TCR cDNA. For whole blood analysis, around 2.4 ml of peripheral blood was collected from healthy adult volunteers into Tempus tubes, and RNA was extracted following the manufacturer's instructions. Total RNA, without cell sorting, was DNase treated with RQ1 DNase before reverse transcription, targeting about 1 to 1,100 ng input. To check how robust the pipeline was in samples where T cells make up a minority population, libraries were built from skin biopsies and whole blood.

The library was built by means of 5' RACE. Four rounds of PCR, run with the SP2 primer together with nested alpha and beta constant region primers, were used to amplify the ligated cDNA. For the blood and skin samples, reverse transcription of TCR RNA was done with SuperScript IV along with alpha and beta constant region primers. An oligonucleotide carrying the Illumina SP2 primer and a UMI was ligated to the 3' end of the cDNA by means of T4 RNA ligase 1. To prevent hairpin formation, the 12-nucleotide UMI was made up of two random hexamers with an eight-base spacer between them. TCR alpha and beta chain libraries were processed separately from the second PCR onward, with dual indexing for multiplexing. After pooling, the indexed libraries were analyzed by capillary electrophoresis and sequenced on either an Illumina MiSeq or NextSeq. Libraries were spiked with PhiX DNA at about 5-7.5% so that base diversity was increased and cluster recognition was improved. In the original analysis: Demultiplexor took UMIs from read 2, joined the UMIs to the TCR sequence from read 1, and separated reads according to sample indices. Decombinator identified V and J genes and V-J junctions and gave each TCR a five-part identifier that included V and J deletions. Collapsinator relied on UMIs to correct both sequencing errors and PCR amplification heterogeneity, producing a UMI-based abundance for each TCR. Identifiers were converted to nucleotide sequence by CDR3Translator and translated to amino acids, and CDR3 regions were extracted on the basis of terminal motifs. After normalization to the amount of input RNA, error-corrected alpha and beta TCR counts from blood and skin were compared. TCRdb cleaned the public reads at Q25 with fastp, built clones with MiXCR and kept in-frame beta chains. Rows with a matching CDR3 protein are joined into one entry that keeps the most common DNA and genes. The V and J calls here are based on TCRdb, not the publication. Within this sample are approximately 49,000 distinct CDR3 sequences, with 4% to 5% of them counted one time only. The ten largest clonotypes hold around 0.88% of the sample.

Recombination joined TRBV6-5 with TRBJ1-5; the D region possibly corresponds to TRBD1 (6 bases align). The sequence was collected from a female donor in good health. The DNA sequence follows: TGTGCCAGCAGACTAACCGGGACAAAAAGTATCAATCAGCCCCAGCATTTT. Its product reads: CASRLTGTKSINQPQHF.